The 15 T cell receptor beta chains below all came from one sample that was sequenced in a study of T cell changes during pregnancy in multiple sclerosis (dated by TCRdb to between 2017 and 2020). Library generation was performed with the immunoSEQ multiplex PCR assay. In TCRdb, the immuneACCESS table is reduced to in-frame sequences with V and J assigned. These tables do not hold every clone; where another copy was compared, an unresolved V gene accounts for under half, and the others remain unexplained. Here the sample has more than 50,000 clones; around 94% occur a single time. The top ten clonotypes cover just over 2.5% of the sample. The sample in question was CD8+ T cells from peripheral blood mononuclear cells, obtained after pregnancy. The receptors stem from a female donor with multiple sclerosis, enrolled in a pregnancy study.

The DNA of the CDR3 is TGTGCCTTGGGGGGACCAGGCTACGAGCAGTACTTC. This encodes CALGGPGYEQYF. V gene TRBV30 combines with J gene TRBJ2-7, with D possibly TRBD2 on 6 matching bases. In germline, CDR1 is GTSNPN, CDR2 SVGIG (reference sequence). V was cut by 7 bases and J by 3 bases, with 13 bases left in between. The CDR3 totals 12 residues.

The chain uses TRBV5-1 and TRBJ1-1, with 11 positions matching TRBD1. The CDR3 runs to 14 residues. Germline V gene lookup returns CDR1 SGHRS and CDR2 YFSETQ. Trimming removed 5 bases from V and 6 bases from J; junction bases left unmatched: 6. The CDR3 bases are TGCGCCAGCAGTCCGGGACAGGGGGTCGCTGAAGCTTTCTTT. This codes for CASSPGQGVAEAFF. Looking up the rest from reference TRBV5-1 and TRBJ1-1 gives the full variable domain: KAGVTQTPRYLIKTRGQQVTLSCSPISGHRSVSWYQQTPGQGLQFLFEYFSETQRNKGNFPGRFSGRQFSNSRSEMNVSTLELGDSALYLCASSPGQGVAEAFFGQGTRLTVV.

The J gene is TRBJ2-3, the V gene TRBV13, with TRBD2 identical over 12 bases. This CDR3 spans 16 amino acids. Trimming removed 4 bases from V and 2 bases from J; junction bases left unmatched: 4. The germline V gene has CDR1 PRHDT and CDR2 FYEKMQ (reference sequence). The CDR3 loop reads CASSSRLAGATDTQYF. The CDR3, as DNA: TGTGCCAGCAGCTCTCGACTAGCGGGGGCCACAGATACGCAGTATTTT.

This clone came up once. The gene calls are TRBV27 and TRBJ2-7; the match to TRBD2 covers 9 bases. There are 14 residues in the CDR3. CDR1 is MNHEY and CDR2 is SMNVEV in the germline V gene (reference sequence). With 6 bases clipped from V and 5 bases from J, the junction kept 8 bases outside the gene matches. CDR3: CASSSGTSIHEQYF. The CDR3 DNA follows: TGTGCCAGCAGCTCCGGGACTAGCATTCACGAGCAGTACTTC.

The genes are TRBV25-1 and TRBJ2-7; TRBD1 aligns across 9 bases. This CDR3 spans 17 amino acids. V shed 4 bases, J shed 5 bases, and the junction held 15 bases outside the gene matches. Germline assignment: CDR1 MGHDK and CDR2 SYGVNS. CDR3 nucleotide sequence: TGTGCCAGCAGTGTGCCCCAGCCGGGACAGGGTTTACACGAGCAGTACTTC. Translation gives CASSVPQPGQGLHEQYF.

This chain connects TRBV11-2 to TRBJ2-1, with TRBD2 matching 14 bases. The trim removed 4 bases at V and 6 bases at J, leaving 2 bases unmatched. Looked up from germline, CDR1 is SGHAT and CDR2 is FQNNGV. This CDR3 contains 15 residues. CDR3 nucleotide sequence: TGTGCCAGCAGCTCGGGACTAGCGGGAGCCAATGAGCAGTTCTTC. This sequence encodes CASSSGLAGANEQFF. Full variable domain (outside the CDR3, taken from reference TRBV11-2 and TRBJ2-1): EAGVAQSPRYKIIEKRQSVAFWCNPISGHATLYWYQQILGQGPKLLIQFQNNGVVDDSQLPKDRFSAERLKGVDSTLKIQPAKLEDSAVYLCASSSGLAGANEQFFGPGTRLTVL.

V and J are TRBV6-1 and TRBJ2-5, with D unresolved. This CDR3 has 13 residues. CDR1 MNHNS and CDR2 SASEGT come from the germline V gene. V was shortened by 4 bases and J by 5 bases, with 11 bases between the two germline ends. The CDR3 coding sequence is TGTGCCAGCAGTGGGGCGCCGCAGGAGACCCAGTACTTC. This sequence encodes CASSGAPQETQYF.

The V call is TRBV28, the J call TRBJ2-7; a weak D match, TRBD2 (7 bases). CDR1 is MDHEN, CDR2 SYDVKM, per germline. The length of the CDR3 is 15 residues. Trimming left V 6 bases short and J 1 base short, with 16 bases between. The CDR3 loop is CASRRGASVSYEQYF. The CDR3 DNA sequence: TGTGCCAGCAGACGGGGGGCTAGCGTGTCCTACGAGCAGTACTTC.

V is TRBV9 and J is TRBJ1-2; the D gene is possibly TRBD1 (5 bases). Germline V gene sequence: CDR1 SGDLS, CDR2 YYNGEE. V was pared by 4 bases and J by 1 base, with 14 bases between. CDR3 size: 15 residues. For the CDR3, the DNA is TGTGCCAGCAGCCCCCGAGGCGGGGGTAACTATGGCTACACCTTC. Translating gives CASSPRGGGNYGYTF.

V and J are TRBV11-2 and TRBJ2-3; 8 bases are shared with TRBD2. Unmatched junction bases numbered 4, after V lost 6 bases and J lost 2 bases. CDR3 size: 14 residues. Germline CDR1 and CDR2: SGHAT and FQNNGV. The CDR3 DNA follows: TGTGCCAGCAGAGCGGGAGATTTCACAGATACGCAGTATTTT. This translates into CASRAGDFTDTQYF. The complete variable domain, with remaining parts taken from reference TRBV11-2 and TRBJ2-3, reads EAGVAQSPRYKIIEKRQSVAFWCNPISGHATLYWYQQILGQGPKLLIQFQNNGVVDDSQLPKDRFSAERLKGVDSTLKIQPAKLEDSAVYLCASRAGDFTDTQYFGPGTRLTVL.

This rearrangement joins TRBV28 to TRBJ2-7, with 7 bases lining up with TRBD1. The CDR3 sequence is 15 residues long. Germline-derived CDR1 and CDR2 are MDHEN and SYDVKM. V trimming: 5 bases; J trimming: 0 bases; junction bases outside the gene matches: 7. The CDR3 spells CASSPLTGSSYEQYF. The DNA of the CDR3 is TGTGCCAGCAGTCCGCTGACAGGGAGCTCCTACGAGCAGTACTTC.

The V and J genes are TRBV4-1 and TRBJ2-1; 9 positions match TRBD2. Germline V gene data show CDR1 as MGHRA and CDR2 as YSYEKL. Trimming removed 3 bases from V and 6 bases from J; junction bases left unmatched: 6. The CDR3 loop spans 15 amino acids. The CDR3 nucleotides read TGCGCCAGCAGCCAGGCGGGAGGGCCTGCCAATGAGCAGTTCTTC. It specifies CASSQAGGPANEQFF.

The chain employs TRBV9 and TRBJ1-1; possibly TRBD1 for D (5 bases). The CDR3 totals 15 residues. Germline loops: CDR1 SGDLS, CDR2 YYNGEE. V lost 0 bases to trimming and J lost 6 bases, with 15 bases between them. CDR3 protein: CASSVEGGDNAEAFF. CDR3 nucleotide sequence: TGTGCCAGCAGCGTAGAAGGAGGGGATAACGCTGAAGCTTTCTTT.

The chain combines TRBV7-9 with TRBJ2-7, with TRBD2 matching 7 bases. The CDR3 covers 15 residues. Germline V CDR1 and CDR2: SEHNR, FQNEAQ (reference sequence). V lost 5 bases, J lost 5 bases, and 12 bases stayed unmatched. The CDR3 DNA sequence: TGTGCCAGCAGCCCGACGGGCGGGAGCTCTAACGAGCAGTACTTC. Residues: CASSPTGGSSNEQYF.

The chain carries TRBV10-3 and TRBJ2-5; no firm D call. Germline V CDR1 and CDR2: ENHRY, SYGVKD. V lost 3 bases to trimming and J lost 4 bases, with 12 bases between them. The CDR3 has 14 residues. The CDR3 DNA reads TGTGCCATCAGTGATCCCCAGGTATCAGAGACCCAGTACTTC. This encodes CAISDPQVSETQYF.